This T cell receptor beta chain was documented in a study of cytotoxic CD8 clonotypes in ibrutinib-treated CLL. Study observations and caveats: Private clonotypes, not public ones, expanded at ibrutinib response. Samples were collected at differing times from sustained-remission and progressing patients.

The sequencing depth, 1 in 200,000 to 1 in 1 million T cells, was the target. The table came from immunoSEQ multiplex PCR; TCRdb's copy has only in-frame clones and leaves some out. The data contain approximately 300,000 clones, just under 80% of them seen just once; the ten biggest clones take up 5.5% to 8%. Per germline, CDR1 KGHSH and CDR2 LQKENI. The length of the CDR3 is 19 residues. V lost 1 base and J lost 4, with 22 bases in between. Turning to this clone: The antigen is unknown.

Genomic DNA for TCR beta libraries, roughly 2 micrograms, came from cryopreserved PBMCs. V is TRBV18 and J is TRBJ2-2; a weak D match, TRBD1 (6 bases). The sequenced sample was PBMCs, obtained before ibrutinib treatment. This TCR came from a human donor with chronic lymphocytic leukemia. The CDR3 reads CASSPQDRYRPQFTGELFF. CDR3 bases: TGTGCCAGCTCACCACAAGACAGGTACCGGCCCCAATTCACCGGGGAGCTGTTTTTT. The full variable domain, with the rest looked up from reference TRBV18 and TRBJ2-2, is NAGVMQNPRHLVRRRGQEARLRCSPMKGHSHVYWYRQLPEEGLKFMVYLQKENIIDESGMPKERFSAEFPKEGPSILRIQQVVRGDSAAYFCASSPQDRYRPQFTGELFFGEGSRLTVL.